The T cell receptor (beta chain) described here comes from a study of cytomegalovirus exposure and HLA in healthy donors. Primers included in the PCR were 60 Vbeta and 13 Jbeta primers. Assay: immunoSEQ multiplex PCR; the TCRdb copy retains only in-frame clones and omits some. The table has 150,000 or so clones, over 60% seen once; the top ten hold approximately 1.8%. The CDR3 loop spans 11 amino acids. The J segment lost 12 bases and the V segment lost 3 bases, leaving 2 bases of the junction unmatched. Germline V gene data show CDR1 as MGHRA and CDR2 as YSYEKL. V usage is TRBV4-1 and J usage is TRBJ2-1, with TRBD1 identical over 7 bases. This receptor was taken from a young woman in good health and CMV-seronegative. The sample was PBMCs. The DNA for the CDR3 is TGCGCCAGCAGCCACGGGGACAGGCAGTTCTTC. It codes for CASSHGDRQFF.